These T cell receptor beta chains were read from a single sample in a study of T cells in localized non-small cell lung cancer. Produced via immunoSEQ multiplex PCR; TCRdb's table is partial and in-frame only. The sample includes fewer than 90,000 clones, around 80% of them seen just once. The specimen comprised PBMCs, sampled before any cancer treatment. The source of these receptors is a man between 40 and 69 years old with stage II squamous cell lung carcinoma. Each CDR3 is given with its conserved first and last residue. The D gene is left open where the match is weak. The size entry is marked missing in some rows and otherwise reads once, few, many or a size class.

j_gene,len,abundance,d_gene,v_gene,CDR3nt,CDR3aa
TRBJ1-3,16,.,.,TRBV27,TGTGCCAGCAGTTTATCGTTCGGGGAATGGAGAAACACCATATATTTT,CASSLSFGEWRNTIYF
TRBJ1-1,15,.,TRBD1,TRBV19,TGTGCCAGTAGTGCAGGGACAGGGGGATACACTGAAGCTTTCTTT,CASSAGTGGYTEAFF
TRBJ2-1,18,.,TRBD2,TRBV7-2,TGTGCCAGCAGCTTAGAGACTAGCGGGAGCGGGTGGTGGGAGGAGCAGTTCTTC,CASSLETSGSGWWEEQFF
TRBJ1-4,15,.,.,TRBV9,TGTGCCAGCAGCGCCGCGGGGGTACCGAATGAAAAACTGTTTTTT,CASSAAGVPNEKLFF
TRBJ2-1,16,.,TRBD2,TRBV5-1,TGCGCCAGCAGCCCCCCCGGTGTCGGGAGCGGGGATGAGCAGTTCTTC,CASSPPGVGSGDEQFF
TRBJ2-3,15,.,.,TRBV7-9,TGTGCCAGCAGCTTAAAGGGTACAGGGACAGATACGCAGTATTTT,CASSLKGTGTDTQYF
TRBJ1-5,14,.,.,TRBV21-1,TGTGCCAGCAGCAAACAGGCGCTTGATCAGCCCCAGCATTTT,CASSKQALDQPQHF
TRBJ2-1,12,.,.,TRBV30,TGTGCCCGGGGCGGCGTGGGCAATGAGCAGTTCTTC,CARGGVGNEQFF
TRBJ2-5,15,.,.,TRBV27,TGTGCCAGCAGTTTATTCCCACAAGTTCAAGAGACCCAGTACTTC,CASSLFPQVQETQYF
TRBJ2-3,20,.,.,TRBV21-1,TGTGCCAGCAGCAAAAAGAGAGGGACTAGCGGACCTTCTAGCACAGATACGCAGTATTTT,CASSKKRGTSGPSSTDTQYF
TRBJ2-6,17,.,.,TRBV5-8,TGTGCCAGCAGCTTGGCGCTCACTGCCTCTGGGGCCAACGTCCTGACTTTC,CASSLALTASGANVLTF
TRBJ2-5,15,.,TRBD2,TRBV5-1,TGCGCCAGCAGCTTGGCCCCGGGACTACTGGAGACCCAGTACTTC,CASSLAPGLLETQYF
TRBJ1-6,13,.,.,TRBV6-4,TGTGCCAGCAGCAGGGAGGAGAATTCACCCCTCCACTTT,CASSREENSPLHF
TRBJ2-1,12,.,.,TRBV11-2,TGTGCCAGCAGCTTGTTATCTGGTGAGCAGTTCTTC,CASSLLSGEQFF
TRBJ1-2,11,.,TRBD1,TRBV10-3,TGTGCCATTGGACAGGGGTATGGCTACACCTTC,CAIGQGYGYTF
TRBJ1-2,17,.,TRBD1,TRBV28,TGTGCCAGCAGTTTCGGGTTTCGGGACAGGTGGGGGTATGGCTACACCTTC,CASSFGFRDRWGYGYTF
TRBJ1-2,11,.,.,TRBV27,TGTGCCAGCAGAGGGGTCTATGGCTACACCTTC,CASRGVYGYTF
TRBJ1-5,14,.,.,TRBV5-5,TGTGCCAGCAGCATCGGACGGAACAATCAGCCCCAGCATTTT,CASSIGRNNQPQHF
TRBJ2-1,13,.,TRBD2,TRBV7-9,TGTGCCAGCAGCTCCAAGCGGGGGGGGGAGCAGTTCTTC,CASSSKRGGEQFF
TRBJ2-7,15,.,TRBD2,TRBV13,TGTGCCAGCAGCTTAGCCGGCGGGAGCATCTCCGAGCAGTACTTC,CASSLAGGSISEQYF
TRBJ2-1,14,.,.,TRBV29-1,TGCAGCGTTGAGGGACACCCGTCCTACAATGAGCAGTTCTTC,CSVEGHPSYNEQFF
TRBJ2-3,17,.,.,TRBV9,TGTGCCAGCAGCCTACTGGACCGGTACTCTAGCACAGATACGCAGTATTTT,CASSLLDRYSSTDTQYF
TRBJ1-3,13,.,.,TRBV19,TGTGCCAGTAGTATGGTTGCTGGAAACACCATATATTTT,CASSMVAGNTIYF
TRBJ2-7,14,.,.,TRBV7-2,TGTGCCAGCAGCTTAGGGGTAGGGTCGGGAGAGCAGTACTTC,CASSLGVGSGEQYF
TRBJ2-1,15,.,TRBD2,TRBV18,TGTGCCAGCTCACCACCAAGCGGGGACTACAATGAGCAGTTCTTC,CASSPPSGDYNEQFF
TRBJ1-2,15,.,.,TRBV6-1,TGTGCCAGCAGCGTAGGTTCAGCAGGGGACTATGGCTACACCTTC,CASSVGSAGDYGYTF
TRBJ2-3,16,few,TRBD2,TRBV9,TGTGCCAGCAGCGTTGGACTAGCGGGAGGTGTGGATACGCAGTATTTT,CASSVGLAGGVDTQYF
TRBJ2-7,15,.,.,TRBV11-1,TGTGCCAGCAGCTCCCGCGGGATAGGTCCTTACGAGCAGTACTTC,CASSSRGIGPYEQYF
TRBJ2-1,19,.,TRBD2,TRBV30,TGTGCCTGGATCACTGGGACTAGCGGAGACAAGAGCGTTTACAATGAGCAGTTCTTC,CAWITGTSGDKSVYNEQFF
TRBJ1-1,20,.,TRBD1,TRBV9,TGTGCCAGCAGCCCACGCCCCGGGACAGGGGGCCTTGGTGTTTACACTGAAGCTTTCTTT,CASSPRPGTGGLGVYTEAFF
TRBJ2-5,14,.,.,TRBV28,TGTGCCAGCAGTCTCCCCGGGGGTGGAGAGACCCAGTACTTC,CASSLPGGGETQYF
TRBJ1-2,18,.,TRBD1,TRBV4-1,TGCGCCAGCAGCCAGACCCTGGACAGGGGGCTTGCTAACTATGGCTACACCTTC,CASSQTLDRGLANYGYTF
TRBJ2-2,15,.,TRBD2,TRBV6-5,TGTGCCAGCAGTTACTCGCAGGGAGGGGTCGGGGAGCTGTTTTTT,CASSYSQGGVGELFF
TRBJ1-1,13,.,.,TRBV29-1,TGCAGCGTTGAAGTCTCGATGAACACTGAAGCTTTCTTT,CSVEVSMNTEAFF
TRBJ2-7,16,few,TRBD1,TRBV10-3,TGTGCCATCAGTGAGTCAGCGACAGGGGCGTCCTACGAGCAGTACTTC,CAISESATGASYEQYF
TRBJ2-1,13,.,.,TRBV7-2,TGTGCCAGCAGCTTAAGTCCCGGGGGTGAGCAGTTCTTC,CASSLSPGGEQFF
TRBJ2-3,12,.,.,TRBV6-1,TGTGCCAGCAGCCGGACAGTAGATACGCAGTATTTT,CASSRTVDTQYF